The 20 T cell receptor beta chains in this list originate from one sample, sequenced in a study of cytomegalovirus exposure and HLA in healthy donors. Primers: 60 Vbeta forward and 13 Jbeta reverse. The data were produced by immunoSEQ multiplex PCR, yet TCRdb's version contains in-frame clones alone and is incomplete. The table has roughly 100,000 clones, around three quarters seen once. The specimen sequenced was PBMCs. The origin of the receptors is a man aged 45 to 65 in good health and CMV-seropositive.

In its sample, this clone was seen a few times. This chain links TRBV28 with TRBJ2-5; D is perhaps TRBD1 (5 bases). Germline V gives CDR1 MDHEN, CDR2 SYDVKM. V gave up 5 bases and J gave up 4 bases, with 17 bases separating them. This CDR3 has 15 amino acids. CDR3 loop: CASSTSPTGPETQYF. CDR3 coding DNA: TGTGCCAGCAGTACCAGTCCCACAGGCCCAGAGACCCAGTACTTC.

This chain connects TRBV27 to TRBJ2-3; 9 positions agree with TRBD1. The germline V gene encodes CDR1 MNHEY and CDR2 SMNVEV (reference sequence). With V trimmed by 7 bases and J by 4 bases, 12 bases remained unmatched. CDR3 length: 16 residues. CDR3 DNA sequence: TGTGCCAGCACTTCACTCAGGACAGGGGATCCAGATACGCAGTATTTT. This codes for CASTSLRTGDPDTQYF.

In nucleotides, the CDR3 is TGTGCCAGTAGTATAGGCCCACAGTCCTACGAGCAGTACTTC. Its protein product is CASSIGPQSYEQYF. This sequence joins TRBV19 and TRBJ2-7; D is uncertain. V was shortened by 1 base and J by 1 base, with 8 bases between the two germline ends. Germline V gene data show CDR1 as LNHDA and CDR2 as SQIVND (reference sequence). This CDR3 contains 14 residues.

J is TRBJ2-2 and V is TRBV5-4; D may be TRBD2 (6 bases). Trimming took off 0 bases at V and 5 bases at J, with 17 bases between the two ends. Germline V gene sequence: CDR1 SGHNT, CDR2 YYREEE (reference sequence). The CDR3 loop spans 17 amino acids. The CDR3 is CASSLGPSEIRTGELFF. CDR3 bases: TGTGCCAGCAGCTTGGGACCTAGCGAGATACGGACCGGGGAGCTGTTTTTT.

This chain uses TRBV10-3 with TRBJ2-5, with 9 bases aligning to TRBD2. The last part of the DNA fits TRBJ2-7 better; the J call may be wrong. This CDR3 has 13 residues. Germline V lookup: CDR1 ENHRY, CDR2 SYGVKD. The CDR3 region is CAISRTSADEQYF. The CDR3 coding sequence is TGTGCCATCAGTCGGACTAGCGCGGACGAGCAGTACTTC.

This sequence joins TRBV5-1 and TRBJ2-3, with D possibly TRBD1 on 6 matching bases. Germline V gives CDR1 SGHRS, CDR2 YFSETQ. The CDR3 is 16 amino acids. V lost 1 base and J 2 bases, leaving 14 bases between the germline ends. The CDR3 region is CASSLSLTGSTDTQYF. CDR3 DNA sequence: TGCGCCAGCAGCTTGTCCCTTACAGGGTCCACAGATACGCAGTATTTT.

There are a few counts of this clone. J is TRBJ2-7 and V is TRBV5-6; D remains ambiguous. Germline values: CDR1 SGHDT, CDR2 YYEEEE. V shed 1 base and J shed 5 bases, with 4 bases lying between them. The CDR3 covers 11 residues. DNA for the CDR3: TGTGCCAGCAGCTTGCTCGACGAGCAGTACTTC. It encodes CASSLLDEQYF.

The J gene is TRBJ1-4, the V gene TRBV6-6; D gene uncertain. CDR1 is MNHNY, CDR2 SVGAGI, per germline (reference sequence). This CDR3 is 13 amino acids long. The germline V and J ends were trimmed by 8 bases and 8 bases, with 15 bases remaining between them. CDR3 region: CASGRAVQEKLFF. The DNA of the CDR3 is TGTGCCAGCGGCAGAGCGGTCCAGGAAAAACTGTTTTTT.

The chain employs TRBV28 and TRBJ2-7; 8 positions match TRBD2. V trimming: 7 bases; J trimming: 1 base; junction bases outside the gene matches: 12. This CDR3 comprises 16 residues. Per germline, CDR1 MDHEN and CDR2 SYDVKM. DNA for the CDR3: TGTGCCAGCACCCAGGCGGGAGGCCCGCGGTCCTACGAGCAGTACTTC. This codes for CASTQAGGPRSYEQYF.

The gene calls are TRBV14 and TRBJ2-3; possibly TRBD1 for D (5 bases). Trimming stripped 5 bases from V and 2 bases from J, with 20 bases between. The CDR3 has 17 residues. Germline assignment: CDR1 SGHDN and CDR2 FVKESK. The CDR3 region has the DNA TGTGCCAGCAGCAGAGGTTTGGGGCCTGGGTACACAGATACGCAGTATTTT. As protein: CASSRGLGPGYTDTQYF.

This clone appeared a few times. The CDR3 loop is CASSLVGQGSDNEQFF. The CDR3 DNA reads TGTGCCAGCAGCCTGGTGGGACAGGGGTCCGACAATGAGCAGTTCTTC. The chain joins TRBV4-2 to TRBJ2-1, with 10 bases matching TRBD1. With V trimmed by 4 bases and J by 5 bases, 8 bases remained unmatched. The germline V gene has CDR1 LGHNA and CDR2 YNFKEQ. The CDR3 loop spans 16 amino acids.

The rearrangement uses TRBV5-1 and TRBJ1-5; no definite D call. V was shortened by 0 bases and J by 3 bases, with 7 bases between the two germline ends. CDR3 length equals 14 residues. Germline lookup yields CDR1 SGHRS and CDR2 YFSETQ. The chain's CDR3 is CASSLDRDNQPQHF. The CDR3 DNA reads as TGCGCCAGCAGCTTGGACAGAGACAATCAGCCCCAGCATTTT.

This clone was seen a handful of times. The chain is built from TRBV7-6 and TRBJ1-4; D is uncertain. CDR1 is SGHVS and CDR2 is FNYEAQ in the germline V gene. The CDR3 has 15 amino acids. V was cut by 4 bases and J by 3 bases, with 12 bases left in between. CDR3 amino acids: CASSSSGAPNEKLFF. CDR3 nucleotides: TGTGCCAGCAGCTCAAGCGGTGCACCTAATGAAAAACTGTTTTTT. Combining the CDR3 with reference TRBV7-6 and TRBJ1-4 gives the whole variable domain GAGVSQSPRYKVTKRGQDVALRCDPISGHVSLYWYRQALGQGPEFLTYFNYEAQQDKSGLPNDRFSAERPEGSISTLTIQRTEQRDSAMYRCASSSSGAPNEKLFFGSGTQLSVL.

Comment on this clone: Since the CDR3 does not end with the conserved phenylalanine or tryptophan, this likely comes from a read error. No DNA is shown, since the ends of the CDR3 on it are uncertain; the CDR3 is the one TCRdb lists. V is TRBV5-1 and J is TRBJ2-7; whether TRBD2, the table's D call, matches the DNA was not checked. The length of the CDR3 is 11 amino acids, counting both ends. Germline V CDR1 and CDR2: SGHRS, YFSETQ. CDR3: CASSLDRSSSS.

The CDR3 here is CSVVRPGETQYF. CDR3 bases: TGCAGCGTTGTTCGTCCAGGGGAGACCCAGTACTTC. The chain combines TRBV29-1 with TRBJ2-5; the D gene is possibly TRBD1 (5 bases). Germline CDR1 is SQVTM and CDR2 is ANQGSEA. V was shortened by 4 bases and J by 5 bases, with 11 bases between the two germline ends. The CDR3 is 12 residues long.

The V call is TRBV7-6, the J call TRBJ2-6, with 11 bases lining up with TRBD1. CDR1 SGHVS and CDR2 FNYEAQ come from the germline V gene. The CDR3 is 15 amino acids. V lost 8 bases and J lost 4; bases outside the gene matches: 4. The CDR3 sequence: CASGQGAGGANVLTF. The CDR3 DNA reads as TGTGCCAGCGGACAGGGGGCGGGAGGGGCCAACGTCCTGACTTTC.

V is TRBV27 and J is TRBJ1-4; D unresolved. Germline-derived CDR1 and CDR2 are MNHEY and SMNVEV (reference sequence). CDR3 size: 15 residues. Trimming pared 2 bases from V and 8 bases from J, leaving 15 bases between. CDR3 sequence: CASSLRRDGREKLFF. CDR3 in DNA: TGTGCCAGCAGTTTAAGGCGGGATGGGCGGGAAAAACTGTTTTTT.

The CDR3 sequence: CASSQSGTVNEKLFF. The DNA of the CDR3 is TGCGCCAGCAGCCAATCCGGGACAGTAAATGAAAAACTGTTTTTT. The chain employs TRBV4-3 and TRBJ1-4; TRBD1 agrees at 7 bases. The V gene's germline CDR1 is LGHNA and CDR2 YSLEER. This CDR3 is built from 15 residues. The V gene end was trimmed by 2 bases and the J gene end by 5 bases; junction bases not matched to a gene: 5.

The V call is TRBV7-3, the J call TRBJ1-3, with 10 positions matching TRBD1. Germline values: CDR1 SGHTA, CDR2 FQGTGA. The CDR3 has 15 residues. Germline trimming cut 4 bases from V and 2 bases from J; bases unmatched to any gene: 2. The CDR3 reads CASSSGQGAGNTIYF. The CDR3 region has the DNA TGTGCCAGCAGCTCCGGACAGGGGGCTGGAAACACCATATATTTT. The full variable domain, rest sourced from reference TRBV7-3 and TRBJ1-3, is GAGVSQTPSNKVTEKGKYVELRCDPISGHTALYWYRQSLGQGPEFLIYFQGTGAADDSGLPNDRFFAVRPEGSVSTLKIQRTERGDSAVYLCASSSGQGAGNTIYFGEGSWLTVV.

This clone was seen a single time. The chain carries TRBV2 and TRBJ2-7; D is ambiguous. The V end was cut by 6 bases, the J end by 0 bases, with 12 bases between. This CDR3 comprises 14 residues. Germline CDR1 reads SNHLY; CDR2 reads FYNNEI. DNA of the CDR3: TGTGCCAGCAGGAAAGACGCAGGCTCCTACGAGCAGTACTTC. Its protein product is CASRKDAGSYEQYF.